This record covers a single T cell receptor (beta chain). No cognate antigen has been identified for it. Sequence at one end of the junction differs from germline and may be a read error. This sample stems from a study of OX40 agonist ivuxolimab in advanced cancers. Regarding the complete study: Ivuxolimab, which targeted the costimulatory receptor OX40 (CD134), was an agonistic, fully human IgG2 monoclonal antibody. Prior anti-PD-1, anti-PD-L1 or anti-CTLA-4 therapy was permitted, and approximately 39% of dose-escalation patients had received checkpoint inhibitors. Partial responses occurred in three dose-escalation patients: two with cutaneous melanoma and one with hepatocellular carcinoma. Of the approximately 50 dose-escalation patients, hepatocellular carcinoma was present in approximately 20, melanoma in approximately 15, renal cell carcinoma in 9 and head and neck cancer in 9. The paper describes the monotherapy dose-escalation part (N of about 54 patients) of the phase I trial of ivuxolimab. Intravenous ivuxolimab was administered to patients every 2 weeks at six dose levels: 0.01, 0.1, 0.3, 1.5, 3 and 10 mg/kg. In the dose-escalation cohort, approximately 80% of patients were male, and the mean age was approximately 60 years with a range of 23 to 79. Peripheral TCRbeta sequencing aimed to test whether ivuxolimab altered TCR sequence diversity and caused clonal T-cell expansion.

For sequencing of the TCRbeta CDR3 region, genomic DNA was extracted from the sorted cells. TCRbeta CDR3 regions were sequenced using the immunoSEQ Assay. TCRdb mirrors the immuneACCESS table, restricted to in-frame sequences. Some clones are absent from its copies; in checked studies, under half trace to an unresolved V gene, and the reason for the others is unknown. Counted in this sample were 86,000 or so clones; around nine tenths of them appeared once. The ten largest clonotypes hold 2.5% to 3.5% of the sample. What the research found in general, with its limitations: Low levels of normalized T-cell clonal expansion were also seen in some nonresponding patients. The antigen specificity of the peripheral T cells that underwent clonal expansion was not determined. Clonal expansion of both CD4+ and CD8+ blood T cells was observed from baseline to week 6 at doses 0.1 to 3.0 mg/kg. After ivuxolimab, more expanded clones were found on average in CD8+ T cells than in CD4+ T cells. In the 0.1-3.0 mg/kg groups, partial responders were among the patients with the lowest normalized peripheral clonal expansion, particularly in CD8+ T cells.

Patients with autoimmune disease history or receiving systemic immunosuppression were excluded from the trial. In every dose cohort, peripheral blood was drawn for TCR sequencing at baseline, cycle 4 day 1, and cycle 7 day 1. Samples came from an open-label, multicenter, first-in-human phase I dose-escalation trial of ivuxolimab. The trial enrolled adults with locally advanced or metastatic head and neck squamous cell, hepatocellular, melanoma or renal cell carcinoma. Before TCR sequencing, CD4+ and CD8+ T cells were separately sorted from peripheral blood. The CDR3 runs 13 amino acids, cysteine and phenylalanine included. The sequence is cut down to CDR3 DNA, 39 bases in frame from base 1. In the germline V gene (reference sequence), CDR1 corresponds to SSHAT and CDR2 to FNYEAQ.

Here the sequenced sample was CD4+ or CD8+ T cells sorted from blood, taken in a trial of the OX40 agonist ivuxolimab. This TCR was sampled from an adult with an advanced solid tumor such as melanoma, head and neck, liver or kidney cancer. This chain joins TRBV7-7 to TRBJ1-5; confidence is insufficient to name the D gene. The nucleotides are TGTGCTAGCAGCCTCGACCGCAATCAGCCCCAGCATTTT. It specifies CASSLDRNQPQHF.